One T cell receptor beta chain is described in this entry. This specimen belongs to a study of chemoradiotherapy in HPV16-positive cancers. Study information: Candidate HPV-specific clones and shared TCR motifs came from two HPV16-positive patients.

CDR1 is SGHAT, CDR2 FQNNGV, per germline. The CDR3 sequence is 13 residues long. Trimming left V 7 bases short and J 5 bases short, with 15 bases between. Sequencing used immunoSEQ multiplex PCR; TCRdb keeps in-frame clones, though not all of them. The table lists about 12,000 clones, over 70% of them singletons. The V call is TRBV11-2, the J call TRBJ2-7; D may match TRBD1 or TRBD2 (6 bases each). The clonotype comes from a human donor with HPV-associated anogenital cancer. This material was obtained from a patient who underwent chemoradiotherapy. The CDR3 region is CASTWGARNEQYF. In DNA, the CDR3 is TGTGCCAGCACTTGGGGGGCGAGGAACGAGCAGTACTTC.